This TCR beta chain was sequenced for a study of Graves' ophthalmopathy and Graves' hyperthyroidism. Amplifying from RNA transcripts, the study obtained TCR beta CDR3 regions. HTBI primers were used in a first-round RT-PCR, which preceded a second-round multiplex PCR. TCRdb reprocessed the multiplex PCR reads via MiXCR and lists one record per CDR3 protein. In the table there are some 520,000 distinct CDR3 sequences, roughly 14% of which are singletons. This clonotype was counted a few times. Germline V gives CDR1 KGHSH, CDR2 LQKENI. The V end lost 2 bases, the J end lost 3 bases, and 8 bases lay between the germline ends. The CDR3 has 13 amino acids.

The chain employs TRBV18 and TRBJ2-7, with unresolved D. Source material: blood. The sequence was obtained from a woman in her thirties with Graves' ophthalmopathy. CDR3 residues: CASSPIADYEQYF. DNA for the CDR3: TGTGCCAGCTCACCAATAGCAGACTACGAGCAGTACTTC. Full variable domain (rest looked up from reference TRBV18 and TRBJ2-7): NAGVMQNPRHLVRRRGQEARLRCSPMKGHSHVYWYRQLPEEGLKFMVYLQKENIIDESGMPKERFSAEFPKEGPSILRIQQVVRGDSAAYFCASSPIADYEQYFGPGTRLTVT.